What follows are 2 T cell receptor beta chains derived from one specimen sequenced in a study of blood T cell repertoires in COVID-19. Assay used: immunoSEQ multiplex PCR; TCRdb lists only in-frame clones, some missing. The sample contains 75,000 to 95,000 clones, about 90% of which appear only once. The sample comprised peripheral blood. These TCRs come from a human donor in a cohort sampled during active COVID-19.

The chain combines TRBV18 with TRBJ2-7, with D possibly TRBD2 on 5 matching bases. This CDR3 has 17 residues. CDR1 KGHSH and CDR2 LQKENI come from the germline V gene. Trimming shortened V by 2 bases and J by 0 bases, and 17 bases separated the two germline ends. The chain's CDR3 is CASSPRFEGRSSYEQYF. The CDR3 DNA is TGTGCCAGCTCACCAAGGTTCGAGGGCAGGAGCTCCTACGAGCAGTACTTC. The full variable domain, rest sourced from reference TRBV18 and TRBJ2-7, is NAGVMQNPRHLVRRRGQEARLRCSPMKGHSHVYWYRQLPEEGLKFMVYLQKENIIDESGMPKERFSAEFPKEGPSILRIQQVVRGDSAAYFCASSPRFEGRSSYEQYFGPGTRLTVT.

The chain links TRBV10-3 to TRBJ2-5; D unresolved. Germline-derived CDR1 and CDR2 are ENHRY and SYGVKD. The CDR3 covers 12 residues. The V end lost 2 bases, the J end lost 2 bases, and 3 bases lay between the germline ends. The CDR3 DNA follows: TGTGCCATCAGTGAGCCGCAAGAGACCCAGTACTTC. Translating it yields CAISEPQETQYF.